These 29 T cell receptor beta chains share one sample of origin, sequenced in a study of blood T cell repertoires in COVID-19. Sequenced by immunoSEQ multiplex PCR; TCRdb stores in-frame clones only, minus some. The data hold approximately 66,000 clones, with roughly 89% observed a single time. The sequencing sample was made of peripheral blood. The receptors here all came from a man in his 60s with acute or convalescent COVID-19.

V gene TRBV27 combines with J gene TRBJ1-1, with 7 bases identical to TRBD1. From germline, CDR1 is MNHEY and CDR2 SMNVEV (reference sequence). The length of the CDR3 is 15 residues. J lost 1 base, V lost 2 bases, and 4 bases had no gene match. CDR3: CASSLTGVRNTEAFF. DNA of the CDR3: TGTGCCAGCAGTTTAACAGGGGTTAGGAACACTGAAGCTTTCTTT.

The chain employs TRBV2 and TRBJ1-4, with 10 positions matching TRBD1. J lost 7 bases, V lost 5 bases, and 7 bases had no gene match. The length of the CDR3 is 15 residues. From germline, CDR1 is SNHLY and CDR2 FYNNEI. CDR3 nucleotide sequence: TGTGCCAGCAGTCCCCGGACAGGGGGGAGTGAAAAACTGTTTTTT. It yields the protein CASSPRTGGSEKLFF.

The V call is TRBV6-5, the J call TRBJ1-4; D remains unclear. V was pared by 4 bases and J by 0 bases, with 9 bases between. CDR1 and CDR2 from the germline V gene are MNHEY and SVGAGI. This CDR3 is built from 15 residues. The DNA of the CDR3 is TGTGCCAGCAGTTTACAGCCAGCAACTAATGAAAAACTGTTTTTT. This gives the protein CASSLQPATNEKLFF.

The J gene is TRBJ1-5, the V gene TRBV10-2; D is perhaps TRBD1 (5 bases). The CDR3 runs to 15 residues. Trimming cost V 4 bases and J 4 bases, with 14 bases left between them. Germline V gives CDR1 WSHSY, CDR2 SAAADI. The CDR3 is CASSARVAGNQPQHF. The CDR3 DNA is TGCGCCAGCAGTGCCAGGGTGGCGGGAAATCAGCCCCAGCATTTT.

The chain carries TRBV4-1 and TRBJ1-6, with D possibly being TRBD1 (6 bases). Germline V lookup: CDR1 MGHRA, CDR2 YSYEKL. Deletions cut 4 bases from V and 4 bases from J, with 11 bases between. The CDR3 spans 15 residues. The CDR3 is CASSPQDRYNSPLHF. The CDR3 region has the DNA TGCGCCAGCAGCCCCCAAGACAGGTATAATTCACCCCTCCACTTT.

The chain is built from TRBV10-2 and TRBJ1-1; 7 nucleotides align to TRBD1. The J segment lost 3 bases and the V segment lost 2 bases, leaving 15 bases of the junction unmatched. The CDR3 runs to 18 residues. Germline V gene data show CDR1 as WSHSY and CDR2 as SAAADI. CDR3 residues: CASSEPTGDRLRDTEAFF. The CDR3 region has the DNA TGCGCCAGCAGTGAGCCTACAGGGGACCGCCTGAGGGACACTGAAGCTTTCTTT.

J is TRBJ1-2 and V is TRBV2; possibly TRBD1 for D (5 bases). V lost 0 bases to trimming and J lost 2 bases, with 7 bases between them. CDR3 length equals 14 residues. CDR1 and CDR2 from the germline V gene are SNHLY and FYNNEI. The CDR3 bases are TGTGCCAGCAGTGAAGCTAGACAGAACTATGGCTACACCTTC. Translation: CASSEARQNYGYTF.

This clone was seen only once. This chain joins TRBV7-2 and TRBJ1-4; possibly TRBD1 for D (5 bases). This CDR3 region has 14 residues. Per the germline V gene, CDR1 is SGHTA and CDR2 is FQGNSA. V lost 4 bases and J 4 bases, leaving 10 bases between the germline ends. CDR3 nucleotides: TGTGCCAGCAGCTACAGGTCTTATAATGAAAAACTGTTTTTT. Amino acid sequence: CASSYRSYNEKLFF.

V and J are TRBV5-4 and TRBJ2-7; TRBD2 matches 7 bases. In germline, CDR1 is SGHNT, CDR2 YYREEE (reference sequence). The CDR3 has 16 residues. After removal of 5 bases from V and 3 bases from J, the junction contained 14 bases not matched to a gene. CDR3 protein: CASSTPSGADNYEQYF. The CDR3 nucleotides read TGTGCCAGCAGTACACCGAGCGGGGCGGACAACTACGAGCAGTACTTC.

The rearrangement uses TRBV3-1 (or the pseudogene TRBV3-2) and TRBJ2-1; TRBD2 agrees at 9 bases. V lost 2 bases, J lost 4 bases, and 12 bases stayed unmatched. Germline assignment: CDR1 LGHDT and CDR2 YNNKEL (reference sequence). This CDR3 contains 18 residues. This chain's CDR3 is CASSQLYLILAGYNEQFF. The CDR3 coding sequence is TGTGCCAGCAGCCAACTCTATCTTATACTAGCGGGTTACAATGAGCAGTTCTTC.

The chain combines TRBV5-1 with TRBJ1-5; the match to TRBD1 covers 9 bases. CDR1 and CDR2 (germline): SGHRS, YFSETQ. With 5 bases clipped from V and 6 bases from J, the junction kept 9 bases outside the gene matches. The CDR3 sequence is 15 residues long. CDR3 region: CASRRTGEVGQPQHF. In nucleotides, the CDR3 is TGCGCCAGCAGACGGACAGGGGAGGTCGGTCAGCCCCAGCATTTT.

V and J are TRBV19 and TRBJ2-6; 8 bases line up with TRBD1. Germline CDR1 is LNHDA and CDR2 is SQIVND (reference sequence). V lost 7 bases, J lost 3 bases, and 5 bases stayed unmatched. This CDR3 is 15 amino acids long. In DNA, the CDR3 is TGTGCCAGTACCAGACAGGGGTATGGGGCCAACGTCCTGACTTTC. Protein product: CASTRQGYGANVLTF.

J is TRBJ1-2 and V is TRBV2, with 7 bases that match TRBD1. The germline V gene has CDR1 SNHLY and CDR2 FYNNEI. This CDR3 spans 15 amino acids. The ends lost 6 bases at V and 4 bases at J; junction bases unmatched: 11. The CDR3 bases are TGTGCCAGCAGCGTCACAGGGGATCGAGGCTATGGCTACACCTTC. Its protein product is CASSVTGDRGYGYTF. Full variable domain (remainder filled in from reference TRBV2 and TRBJ1-2): EPEVTQTPSHQVTQMGQEVILRCVPISNHLYFYWYRQILGQKVEFLVSFYNNEISEKSEIFDDQFSVERPDGSNFTLKIRSTKLEDSAMYFCASSVTGDRGYGYTFGSGTRLTVV.

This clone was seen only a few times. The chain employs TRBV29-1 and TRBJ1-5, with D perhaps matching TRBD1 (6 bases). There are 13 residues in the CDR3. Germline CDR1 is SQVTM and CDR2 is ANQGSEA. V lost 5 bases and J lost 2, with 10 bases in between. The CDR3 sequence is CSVNSGGNQPQHF. The CDR3 DNA is TGCAGCGTTAATTCAGGGGGCAATCAGCCCCAGCATTTT.

This rearrangement joins TRBV18 to TRBJ1-1, with D unresolved. V was cut by 3 bases and J by 1 base, with 12 bases left in between. Germline V gene lookup returns CDR1 KGHSH and CDR2 LQKENI. The CDR3 totals 15 residues. CDR3 DNA sequence: TGTGCCAGCTCACCGGCTGCTGAGGGGAACACTGAAGCTTTCTTT. It yields the protein CASSPAAEGNTEAFF.

This clone was observed a single time. The V call is TRBV2, the J call TRBJ1-5, with D possibly matching TRBD1 (6 bases). Germline CDR1 is SNHLY and CDR2 is FYNNEI. V lost 4 bases and J lost 2, with 12 bases in between. This CDR3 has 15 residues. In nucleotides, the CDR3 is TGTGCCAGCAGTGGCGTCCGACAGGGCAATCAGCCCCAGCATTTT. Translating it yields CASSGVRQGNQPQHF.

The V gene is TRBV5-6, the J gene TRBJ1-5; 7 nucleotides match TRBD1. Germline V lookup: CDR1 SGHDT, CDR2 YYEEEE. The CDR3 length is 14 residues. The J segment lost 3 bases and the V segment lost 4 bases, leaving 4 bases of the junction unmatched. The CDR3 DNA reads TGTGCCAGCAGCGAGGGACAGTACAATCAGCCCCAGCATTTT. Its protein product is CASSEGQYNQPQHF.

This rearrangement joins TRBV30 to TRBJ1-5; D might be TRBD1 (6 bases). V lost 2 bases, J lost 4 bases, and 15 bases lay in between. This CDR3 is 15 amino acids long. The germline V gene has CDR1 GTSNPN and CDR2 SVGIG (reference sequence). The DNA of the CDR3 is TGTGCCTGGAGTCACAGGGATTGGCGGAATCAGCCCCAGCATTTT. This encodes CAWSHRDWRNQPQHF.

This sequence joins TRBV6-5 and TRBJ2-7; the D gene is possibly TRBD1 (6 bases). The CDR3 covers 13 residues. V dropped 8 bases and J dropped 3 bases, with 14 bases sitting between them. Germline V CDR1 and CDR2: MNHEY, SVGAGI. This chain's CDR3 is CASRRGQFYEQYF. The CDR3 DNA sequence: TGTGCCAGCCGCCGTGGACAGTTCTACGAGCAGTACTTC.

In nucleotides, the CDR3 is TGTGCCATTCCGCCTCCGGGACAGGGCTCGCGTAGGTATAGCAATCAGCCCCAGCATTTT. Its translation is CAIPPPGQGSRRYSNQPQHF. This chain connects TRBV19 to TRBJ1-5; 9 bases are a match to TRBD1. Germline CDR1 reads LNHDA; CDR2 reads SQIVND (reference sequence). This CDR3 comprises 20 residues. Losses at the gene ends were 10 bases for V and 0 bases for J; bases not matched to a gene: 22.

This chain joins TRBV19 and TRBJ1-2; D is undetermined. The ends were cut back, 6 bases at V and 4 bases at J, with 12 bases in the middle. CDR3 length: 13 residues. The germline CDR1 and CDR2 sequences are LNHDA and SQIVND (reference sequence). The DNA for the CDR3 is TGTGCCAGTAGCTTCGGGGAATTCTATGGCTACACCTTC. It is translated as CASSFGEFYGYTF.

The J gene is TRBJ1-1, the V gene TRBV19, with a weak D call TRBD1 (6 bases). Deletions cut 5 bases from V and 3 bases from J, with 16 bases between. In germline, CDR1 is LNHDA, CDR2 SQIVND (reference sequence). CDR3 length equals 15 residues. In DNA, the CDR3 is TGTGCCAGTAGTCCCGTCCCACAGGGTTACACTGAAGCTTTCTTT. Amino acid sequence: CASSPVPQGYTEAFF.

J is TRBJ2-2 and V is TRBV5-4, with TRBD1 matching over 10 bases. With 3 bases clipped from V and 6 bases from J, the junction kept 8 bases outside the gene matches. CDR3 length: 16 residues. Germline V lookup: CDR1 SGHNT, CDR2 YYREEE (reference sequence). The CDR3 loop is CASSSPGQGKAGELFF. The CDR3 coding sequence is TGTGCCAGCAGCTCTCCGGGACAGGGGAAGGCCGGGGAGCTGTTTTTT.

The V and J genes are TRBV2 and TRBJ2-3; TRBD1 aligns across 9 bases. The germline V gene encodes CDR1 SNHLY and CDR2 FYNNEI. V trimming: 6 bases; J trimming: 1 base; junction bases outside the gene matches: 2. The CDR3 contains 14 residues. CDR3 sequence (DNA): TGTGCCAGCAGCCGGGACAGGGGCACAGATACGCAGTATTTT. Its protein is CASSRDRGTDTQYF.

The chain uses TRBV7-3 and TRBJ2-2; 7 positions match TRBD2. CDR1 SGHTA and CDR2 FQGTGA come from the germline V gene. V shed 0 bases and J 7 bases; nucleotides not matched to a gene: 2. This CDR3 has 14 residues. CDR3 nucleotide sequence: TGTGCCAGCAGCTTAACAGGGAGGGTCGGGGAGCTGTTTTTT. This sequence encodes CASSLTGRVGELFF.

The chain combines TRBV19 with TRBJ2-2; 8 nucleotides agree with TRBD1. This CDR3 is built from 16 residues. CDR1 is LNHDA and CDR2 is SQIVND in the germline V gene (reference sequence). Germline trimming cut 3 bases from V and 6 bases from J; bases unmatched to any gene: 9. CDR3 sequence (DNA): TGTGCCAGTAGTATCCCCCCCCCGACAGGGGCCGGGGAGCTGTTTTTT. As protein: CASSIPPPTGAGELFF.

The V call is TRBV16, the J call TRBJ1-1; possible D gene TRBD1, 6 bases. This CDR3 spans 14 amino acids. Looked up from germline, CDR1 is KGHSY and CDR2 is FQNENV. V lost 0 bases and J lost 5, with 10 bases in between. CDR3 bases: TGTGCCAGCAGCCAATCCATGGGGGCGACTGAAGCTTTCTTT. Residues: CASSQSMGATEAFF.

The gene calls are TRBV29-1 and TRBJ1-2; 11 bases are shared with TRBD1. The CDR3 covers 13 residues. J was trimmed by 8 bases and V by 7 bases; bases with no gene match: 9. Germline V gives CDR1 SQVTM, CDR2 ANQGSEA. CDR3 sequence (DNA): TGCAGCGAATCAAGAGGGACAGGGGGAGGCTACACCTTC. Its protein product is CSESRGTGGGYTF. The complete variable domain, with remaining parts taken from reference TRBV29-1 and TRBJ1-2, reads SAVISQKPSRDICQRGTSLTIQCQVDSQVTMMFWYRQQPGQSLTLIATANQGSEATYESGFVIDKFPISRPNLTFSTLTVSNMSPEDSSIYLCSESRGTGGGYTFGSGTRLTVV.

This chain uses TRBV25-1 with TRBJ1-5, with 7 bases aligning to TRBD1. Germline V gene sequence: CDR1 MGHDK, CDR2 SYGVNS. This CDR3 is built from 16 residues. V shed 5 bases and J 4 bases; nucleotides not matched to a gene: 11. The CDR3 loop reads CASSPKGTVGNQPQHF. The DNA of the CDR3 is TGTGCCAGCAGTCCCAAGGGGACAGTAGGGAATCAGCCCCAGCATTTT.